This TCR beta chain is drawn from a study of cytomegalovirus exposure and HLA in healthy donors. Study results and limitations: Analysis performed later found more than 15,000 TCR beta sequences associated with HLA alleles at 0.05 false discovery rate. In vitro confirmation showed a few CMV-associated chains to be CMV antigen specific. A likely sequencing artifact accounted for one observed cluster of highly shared sequence variants. The study put some 160 TCR beta chains on its list as cytomegalovirus-associated.

The primer mix had 60 Vbeta and 13 Jbeta primers. Sequencing was performed with immunoSEQ multiplex PCR; in TCRdb, only in-frame clones are kept and a portion is missing. This table holds approximately 130,000 clones, about 75% found once. J lost 5 bases, V lost 5 bases, and 11 bases had no gene match. Germline V gene sequence: CDR1 SGHAT, CDR2 FQNNGV. The CDR3 runs to 15 residues. Regarding this clone: No antigen is known for it.

Sequenced sample: PBMCs. V and J are TRBV11-2 and TRBJ2-7; 8 bases are a match to TRBD2. This sequence was found in a woman aged 35 to 49 in good health and CMV-seronegative. CDR3 sequence (DNA): TGTGCCAGCAGCCACAACCCCGGGGGGGCTAACGAGCAGTACTTC. This translates into CASSHNPGGANEQYF.